This T cell receptor (beta chain) was recorded in a study of blood T cell repertoires in COVID-19. Overall study: Whether acute or convalescent, the COVID-19 samples came from the United States, Italy and Spain. T cells, B-cell-depleted T cells, or PBMCs provided the cDNA or gDNA that served as material.

This clone was counted a few times. The authors' processing: Reference gene primer amplification yielded estimated nucleated cell counts. Generated by immunoSEQ multiplex PCR, the TCRdb table keeps only in-frame clones and is missing some. For V, J and clone size, that table is used; D and trimming come from the DNA. The sample includes under 250,000 clones, about 86% of them seen just once. The CDR3 spans 14 residues. Germline V CDR1 and CDR2: SQVTM, ANQGSEA. Trimming removed 6 bases from V and 4 bases from J; junction bases left unmatched: 11. Sequenced sample: peripheral blood. The V call is TRBV29-1, the J call TRBJ1-2; 7 bases match TRBD1. The TCR comes from an older man with acute or convalescent COVID-19. In DNA, the CDR3 is TGCAGCGTAGTTCGGGACAGCGCTACCTATGGCTACACCTTC. Protein: CSVVRDSATYGYTF.